Here is one T cell receptor beta chain with its context. These data are taken from a study of blood T cell repertoires in COVID-19. The protocol was immunoSEQ multiplex PCR, while the TCRdb copy is restricted to in-frame clones and leaves out a portion. The sample shows approximately 190,000 clones, around 76% of them seen only once. The germline CDR1 and CDR2 sequences are SNHLY and FYNNEI. This CDR3 region has 17 residues. Losses at the gene ends were 5 bases for V and 1 base for J; bases not matched to a gene: 12. The sequencing input was peripheral blood. The chain uses TRBV2 and TRBJ1-2; 8 nucleotides align to TRBD1. The clonotype comes from a woman aged 60 to 75 with COVID-19, enrolled during active disease. Here the CDR3 DNA reads TGTGCCAGCAGTTTGCCGGGCGGGACAGGAGTTAACTATGGCTACACCTTC. Its protein product is CASSLPGGTGVNYGYTF.